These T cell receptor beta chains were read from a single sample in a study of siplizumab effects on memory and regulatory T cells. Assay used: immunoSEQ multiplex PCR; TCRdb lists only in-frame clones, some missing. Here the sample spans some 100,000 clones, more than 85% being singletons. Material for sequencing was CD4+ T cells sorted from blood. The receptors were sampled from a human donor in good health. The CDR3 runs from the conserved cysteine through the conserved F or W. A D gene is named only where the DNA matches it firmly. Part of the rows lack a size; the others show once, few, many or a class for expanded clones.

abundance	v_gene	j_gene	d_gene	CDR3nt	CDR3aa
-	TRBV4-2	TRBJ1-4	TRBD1	TGTGCCAGCAGTCCCACGGGACAGACATGGGAAAAACTGTTTTTT	CASSPTGQTWEKLFF
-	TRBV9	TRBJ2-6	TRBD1	TGTGCCAGCAGCACTCGACAGGGCCTAGATGTCCTGACTTTC	CASSTRQGLDVLTF
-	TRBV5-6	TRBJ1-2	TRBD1	TGTGCCAGCAGCTACCAGGACAGGTTCTATGGCTACACCTTC	CASSYQDRFYGYTF
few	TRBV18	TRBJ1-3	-	TGTGCCAGCTCCACCGCATCAGGGAACACCATATATTTT	CASSTASGNTIYF
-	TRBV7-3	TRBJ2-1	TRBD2	TGTGCCAGCAGCCCCCGTGGTCCTAGCGGGGGCCGACTTTACAATGAGCAGTTCTTC	CASSPRGPSGGRLYNEQFF
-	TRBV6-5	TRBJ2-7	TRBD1	TGTGCCAGCAGTTACTCTGGACAGGGGAGCACCTACGAGCAGTACTTC	CASSYSGQGSTYEQYF
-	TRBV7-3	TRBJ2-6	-	TGTGCCAGCAGCTTAAAGACAGTCTCTGGGGCCAACGTCCTGACTTTC	CASSLKTVSGANVLTF
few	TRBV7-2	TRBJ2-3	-	TGTGCCAGCAGCTTAGTGGCGGTCCAAAGCACAGATACGCAGTATTTT	CASSLVAVQSTDTQYF
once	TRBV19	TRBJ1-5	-	TGTGCCAGTAGTATCCCCGGGGGGGGAGATGATCAGCCCCAGCATTTT	CASSIPGGGDDQPQHF
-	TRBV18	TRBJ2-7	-	TGTGCCAGCTCACCCCCAGTTACGACTATAAACTACGAGCAGTACTTC	CASSPPVTTINYEQYF
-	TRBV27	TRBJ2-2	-	TGTGCCAGCAGTTCCATTAAAGGGAAATCCGGGGAGCTGTTTTTT	CASSSIKGKSGELFF
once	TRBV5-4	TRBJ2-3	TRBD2	TGTGCCAGCAGCTTGAGGCTAGCGGGGGTGGTAGATACGCAGTATTTT	CASSLRLAGVVDTQYF
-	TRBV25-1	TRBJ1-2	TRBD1	TGTGCCAGCAGTGACCAAGACAGGGGTCTCTATGGCTACACCTTC	CASSDQDRGLYGYTF
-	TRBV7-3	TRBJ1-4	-	TGTGCCAGCAGCCCCGGGGTGCAGTCGACTAATGAAAAACTGTTTTTT	CASSPGVQSTNEKLFF
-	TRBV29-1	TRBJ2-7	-	TGCAGCGTTCAACTCCAGGGGGGAGGCGAGCAGTACTTC	CSVQLQGGGEQYF
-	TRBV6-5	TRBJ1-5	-	TGTGCCAGCAGGCCCCTGATGAATAGCAATCAGCCCCAGCATTTT	CASRPLMNSNQPQHF
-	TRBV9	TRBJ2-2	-	TGTGCCAGCAGCGTAGAAGGGTCGGCGAACACCGGGGAGCTGTTTTTT	CASSVEGSANTGELFF
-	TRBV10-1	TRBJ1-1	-	TGCGCCAGCAGGGCGACCCCGAGAGACACTGAAGCTTTCTTT	CASRATPRDTEAFF
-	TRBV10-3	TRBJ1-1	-	TGTGCCATCAGTGAGTTAGGGGGGAACACTGAAGCTTTCTTT	CAISELGGNTEAFF
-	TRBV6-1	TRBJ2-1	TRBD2	TGTGCCAGCAGGGGACTAGCGGGGGGGATGATTGAGCAGTTCTTC	CASRGLAGGMIEQFF
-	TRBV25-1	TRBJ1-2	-	TGTGCCAGCAGTGCAGCAGGAACCTATGGCTACACCTTC	CASSAAGTYGYTF
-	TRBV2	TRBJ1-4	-	TGTGCCAGCAGTAAACAGACCCCTAATGAAAAACTGTTTTTT	CASSKQTPNEKLFF
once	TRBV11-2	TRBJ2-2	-	TGCGCCAGCAGCTTAGATGTCGGCGGGGAGCTGTTTTTT	CASSLDVGGELFF
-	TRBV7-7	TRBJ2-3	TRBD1	TGTGCCAGCAGCAGGGGACAGGGGACAGATACGCAGTATTTT	CASSRGQGTDTQYF
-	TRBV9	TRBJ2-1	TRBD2	TGTGCCGGCACTCCTGGACTAGCGCGTTACAATGAGCAGTTCTTC	CAGTPGLARYNEQFF
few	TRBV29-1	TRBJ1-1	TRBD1	TGCAGCGTTGAAGGGGGACAGGAAGCTTTCTTT	CSVEGGQEAFF
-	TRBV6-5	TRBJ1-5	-	TGTGCCAGCAGTTACTCTCGGGCGGACAATCAGCCCCAGCATTTT	CASSYSRADNQPQHF
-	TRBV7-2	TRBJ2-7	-	TGTGCCAGCAGCTTAGGGGGAGGGACAGTGAAAGGGCAGTACTTC	CASSLGGGTVKGQYF
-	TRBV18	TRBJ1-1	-	TGTGCCAGCTCACTCGACACGGGGAACACTGAAGCTTTCTTT	CASSLDTGNTEAFF
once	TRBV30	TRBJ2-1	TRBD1	TGTGCCTGGAGTCCCGGGACAGGGGATTACAATGAGCAGTTCTTC	CAWSPGTGDYNEQFF
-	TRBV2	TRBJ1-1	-	TGTGCCAGCAGGGGGGCGTTGAACACTGAAGCTTTCTTT	CASRGALNTEAFF
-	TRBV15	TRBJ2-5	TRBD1	TGTGCCACCAGCAGAGTGGGACAGGGGTTGGAGACCCAGTACTTC	CATSRVGQGLETQYF
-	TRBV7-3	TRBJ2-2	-	TGTGCCAGCAGCTTAACGGCCCCAATGGGTGGGTCCGGGGAGCTGTTTTTT	CASSLTAPMGGSGELFF
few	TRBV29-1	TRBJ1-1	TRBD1	TGCAGCGTGCCTGACAGGGTTACTGAAGCTTTCTTT	CSVPDRVTEAFF
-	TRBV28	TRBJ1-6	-	TGTGCCAGCAGTCCCTCCGGGACTGATCATTCACCCCTCCACTTT	CASSPSGTDHSPLHF
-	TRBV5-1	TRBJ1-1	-	TGCGCCAGCTTCAAAGAGGGTTTCAACACTGAAGCTTTCTTT	CASFKEGFNTEAFF
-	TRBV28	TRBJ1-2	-	TGTGCCGTCGGGGGGTTAGGTTATGGCTACACCTTC	CAVGGLGYGYTF
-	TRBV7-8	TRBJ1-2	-	TGTGCCAGCAGCCCCCTAGGGCCACTCTATGGCTACACCTTC	CASSPLGPLYGYTF
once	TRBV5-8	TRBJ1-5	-	TGTGCCAGCAGCTTCGCGACTAAACAAGATCAGCCCCAGCATTTT	CASSFATKQDQPQHF
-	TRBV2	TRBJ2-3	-	TGTGCCAGCGCAAACGGGGTTAGCACAGATACGCAGTATTTT	CASANGVSTDTQYF
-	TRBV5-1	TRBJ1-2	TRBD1	TGCGCCAGCAGGGCACTCGACAGGGGTGAGGGTGGCTACACCTTC	CASRALDRGEGGYTF
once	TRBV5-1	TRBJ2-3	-	TGCGCCAGCAGCTTGGCTTCGGGGCTGTCAGATACGCAGTATTTT	CASSLASGLSDTQYF
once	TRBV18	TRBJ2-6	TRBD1	TGTGCCAGCTCACCAACTGGACAGGGGACCTCTGGGGCCAACGTCCTGACTTTC	CASSPTGQGTSGANVLTF
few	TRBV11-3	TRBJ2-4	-	TGTGCCAGCAGCTTCAACGGGGGACAAAACATTCAGTACTTC	CASSFNGGQNIQYF
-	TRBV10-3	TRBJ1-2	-	TGTGCCATCAGTGAGTACAGTGAGAATGGCTACACCTTC	CAISEYSENGYTF